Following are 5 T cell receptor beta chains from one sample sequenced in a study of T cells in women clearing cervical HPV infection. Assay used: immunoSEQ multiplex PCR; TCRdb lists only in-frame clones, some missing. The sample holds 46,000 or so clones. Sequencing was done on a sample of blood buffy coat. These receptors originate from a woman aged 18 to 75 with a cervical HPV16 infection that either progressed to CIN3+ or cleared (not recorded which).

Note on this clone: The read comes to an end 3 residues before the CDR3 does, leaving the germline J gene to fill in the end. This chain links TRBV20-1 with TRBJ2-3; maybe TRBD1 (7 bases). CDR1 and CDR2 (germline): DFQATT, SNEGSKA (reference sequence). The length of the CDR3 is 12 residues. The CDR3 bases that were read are TGCAGTGCTAGAGGCAGGGGGGAGACG. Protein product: CSARGRGET. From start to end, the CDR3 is CSARGRGETQYF.

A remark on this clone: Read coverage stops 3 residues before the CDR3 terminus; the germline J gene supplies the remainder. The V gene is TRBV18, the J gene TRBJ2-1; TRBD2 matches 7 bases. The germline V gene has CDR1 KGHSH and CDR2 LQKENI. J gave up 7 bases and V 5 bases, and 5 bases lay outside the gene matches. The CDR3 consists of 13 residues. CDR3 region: CASSRGLQNEQFF. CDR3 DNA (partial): TGTGCCAGCTCAAGGGGACTACAAAATGAG.

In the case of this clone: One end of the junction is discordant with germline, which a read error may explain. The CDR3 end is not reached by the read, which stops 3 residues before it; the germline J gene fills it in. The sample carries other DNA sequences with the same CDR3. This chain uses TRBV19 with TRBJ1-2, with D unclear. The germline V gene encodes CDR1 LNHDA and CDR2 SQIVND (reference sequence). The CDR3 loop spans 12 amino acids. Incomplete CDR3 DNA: TGTGCCAGTAGGGCATCGTACTATGGA. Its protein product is CASRASYYG. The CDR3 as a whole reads CASRASYYGYTF.

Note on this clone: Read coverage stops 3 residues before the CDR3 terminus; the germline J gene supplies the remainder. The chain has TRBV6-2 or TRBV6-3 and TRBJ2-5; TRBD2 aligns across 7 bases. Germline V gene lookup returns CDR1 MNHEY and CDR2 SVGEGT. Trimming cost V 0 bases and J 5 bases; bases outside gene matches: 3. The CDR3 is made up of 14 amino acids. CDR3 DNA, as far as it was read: TGTGCCAGCAGTTACTCCGGACTAGGGGAGACC. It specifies CASSYSGLGET. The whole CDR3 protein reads CASSYSGLGETQYF.

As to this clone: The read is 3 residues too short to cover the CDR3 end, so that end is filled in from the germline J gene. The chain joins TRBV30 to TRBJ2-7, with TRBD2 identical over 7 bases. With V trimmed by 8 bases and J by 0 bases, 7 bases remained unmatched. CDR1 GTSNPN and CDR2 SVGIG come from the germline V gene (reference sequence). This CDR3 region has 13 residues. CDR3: CALGLAVSYEQYF. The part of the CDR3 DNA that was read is TGTGCCCTAGGGCTAGCGGTCTCCTACGAG.